This TCR beta chain was sequenced for a study of PD-1 blockade in classical Hodgkin lymphoma. Broader study findings: Patients who began taking nivolumab under 1 year after ASCT were left out. CD4+ TCR diversity, unlike CD8+, climbed significantly by C4D1.

The junction had 8 bases not matched to a gene; V was cut back by 3 bases and J by 12 bases. The CDR3 covers 13 residues. Germline loops: CDR1 LNHNV, CDR2 YYDKDF (reference sequence). Of note for this clone: The antigen remains undetermined.

The protocol was immunoSEQ multiplex PCR, while the TCRdb copy is restricted to in-frame clones and leaves out a portion. The repertoire has about 46,000 clones, around 66% of them found once; the top ten carry around 10%. Relapses following autologous stem cell transplantation were seen in all patients, with brentuximab vedotin exposure varying. This specimen consisted of peripheral blood mononuclear cells (PBMCs), obtained at baseline. V and J are TRBV15 and TRBJ1-1; 9 bases fit TRBD1. The source of this sequence is a human donor with classical Hodgkin lymphoma. In nucleotides, the CDR3 is TGTGCCACCAGCAGGGACAGGGGTGGAAAAACTTTCTTT. As protein: CATSRDRGGKTFF.